The TCR beta chain described here comes from a study of graft-versus-host responses after intestinal transplantation. Sequencing was performed with immunoSEQ multiplex PCR; in TCRdb, only in-frame clones are kept and a portion is missing. The table lists 85,000 to 90,000 clones, roughly 90% of them singletons. Germline V gene lookup returns CDR1 SGDLS and CDR2 YYNGEE. V lost 4 bases to trimming and J lost 0 bases, with 14 bases between them. The CDR3 consists of 16 residues. Details on this clone: Its antigen is as yet unknown.

This chain joins TRBV9 and TRBJ2-1; possibly TRBD1 for D (5 bases). The TCR sequence derives from a human donor who received an intestinal transplant. The sequences come from unstimulated CD4+ T cells sorted from spleen or lymph node cells, collected before intestinal transplant. The DNA for the CDR3 is TGTGCCAGCAGCCCAATGGGGCGGAGCTCCTACAATGAGCAGTTCTTC. This gives the protein CASSPMGRSSYNEQFF. Combining the CDR3 with reference TRBV9 and TRBJ2-1 gives the whole variable domain DSGVTQTPKHLITATGQRVTLRCSPRSGDLSVYWYQQSLDQGLQFLIQYYNGEERAKGNILERFSAQQFPDLHSELNLSSLELGDSALYFCASSPMGRSSYNEQFFGPGTRLTVL.